The 10 T cell receptor beta chains given below trace back to one sample, sequenced in a study of persistence of HIV-infected CD4 T cells. Their antigens remain unidentified. The immunoSEQ assay was version 4, run in survey mode. Sequencing used immunoSEQ multiplex PCR; TCRdb keeps in-frame clones, though not all of them. Of about 14,000 clones in the sample, about 60% were seen once. The stimulus was an HIV-1 Gag 15-mer peptide pool, 0.85 to 1 ug/peptide/mL. Sorting selected CD4+ T cells upregulating both CD40 ligand and CD69. Specimen: CD4+ T cells sorted from PBMCs after approximately 20-hour stimulation, collected from a patient who received antiretroviral therapy. These receptors originate from an adult man with HIV who was CMV-seropositive.

This rearrangement joins TRBV7-9 to TRBJ1-1, with D uncertain. CDR1 is SEHNR, CDR2 FQNEAQ, per germline (reference sequence). CDR3 length: 13 amino acids. Trimming left V 5 bases short and J 1 base short, with 8 bases between. CDR3 DNA: TGTGCCAGCAGCGTAGAGAGGAACACTGAAGCTTTCTTT. As protein: CASSVERNTEAFF.

The chain carries TRBV29-1 and TRBJ2-3, with 7 positions matching TRBD1. This CDR3 is built from 14 residues. CDR1 SQVTM and CDR2 ANQGSEA come from the germline V gene. V dropped 6 bases and J dropped 2; count of bases not matched to a gene: 8. CDR3 amino acids: CSVSGQTSTDTQYF. The CDR3 DNA reads TGCAGCGTCTCGGGACAGACTTCCACAGATACGCAGTATTTT.

The V and J genes are TRBV3-1 (or the pseudogene TRBV3-2) and TRBJ2-2; D is ambiguous. Germline CDR1 LGHDT, CDR2 YNNKEL (reference sequence). V lost 1 base to trimming and J lost 7 bases, with 7 bases between them. The CDR3 spans 13 residues. The CDR3 DNA reads TGTGCCAGCAGCCAAGGGGGAAACGGGGAGCTGTTTTTT. Amino acids: CASSQGGNGELFF.

The chain is built from TRBV7-3 and TRBJ1-2, with D uncertain. V lost 5 bases and J lost 4, with 11 bases in between. There are 13 residues in the CDR3. Germline CDR1 is SGHTA and CDR2 is FQGTGA. The DNA of the CDR3 is TGTGCCAGCAGCCCAGACGCCCGCTATGGCTACACCTTC. Residues: CASSPDARYGYTF.

CDR3: CASSRGESGSETQYF. The CDR3 DNA sequence: TGTGCCAGCAGCAGAGGAGAATCAGGATCAGAGACCCAGTACTTC. J is TRBJ2-5 and V is TRBV7-9; unclear D gene. The germline gives CDR1 SEHNR, CDR2 FQNEAQ (reference sequence). CDR3 length: 15 amino acids. With 5 bases removed from V and 4 bases from J, the gap between germline ends came to 17 bases.

This chain uses TRBV2 with TRBJ2-7, with D possibly being TRBD2 (5 bases). Trimming left V 2 bases short and J 5 bases short, with 16 bases between. The germline V gene has CDR1 SNHLY and CDR2 FYNNEI. This CDR3 region has 15 residues. CDR3 sequence: CASSEQSGVGDEQYF. CDR3 bases: TGTGCCAGCAGTGAACAGAGTGGTGTGGGAGACGAGCAGTACTTC.

The chain has TRBV24-1 and TRBJ2-3; the match to TRBD1 covers 7 bases. V lost 9 bases to trimming and J lost 1 base; unmatched junction nucleotides: 0. There are 12 residues in the CDR3. Germline CDR1 is KGHDR and CDR2 is SFDVKD. CDR3 residues: CATGTGTDTQYF. The CDR3 DNA is TGTGCCACCGGGACAGGCACAGATACGCAGTATTTT.

This rearrangement joins TRBV4-2 to TRBJ2-2, with D tentatively TRBD1 or TRBD2 (5 bases each). From germline, CDR1 is LGHNA and CDR2 YNFKEQ. This CDR3 is 15 amino acids long. V was cut by 1 base and J by 8 bases, with 14 bases left in between. The CDR3 DNA reads TGTGCCAGCAGCCAAGGGAGAAGGGGAGCTGGGGAGCTGTTTTTT. Translation gives CASSQGRRGAGELFF.

This clone is classed as medium-sized (0.01 to 0.1%). The genes are TRBV3-1 (or the pseudogene TRBV3-2) and TRBJ2-6, with a tentative D call TRBD1 (5 bases). Trimming removed 1 base at V and 4 bases at J, with 8 bases between. From germline, CDR1 is LGHDT and CDR2 YNNKEL (reference sequence). The CDR3 loop spans 15 amino acids. The chain's CDR3 is CASSQAGPGANVLTF. In DNA, the CDR3 is TGTGCCAGCAGCCAAGCAGGGCCCGGGGCCAACGTCCTGACTTTC.

The V gene is TRBV10-3, the J gene TRBJ1-2; D unresolved. The CDR3 runs 15 residues. Trimming shortened V by 2 bases and J by 8 bases, and 18 bases separated the two germline ends. CDR1 is ENHRY and CDR2 is SYGVKD in the germline V gene. The CDR3 DNA reads TGTGCCATCAGTGAGGCGGTTGGGTTTTCTGCGGGCTACACCTTC. It codes for CAISEAVGFSAGYTF.